Sequencing of this TCR beta chain was carried out in a study of identical twins. Germline-derived CDR1 and CDR2 are SQVTM and ANQGSEA. The length of the CDR3 is 14 residues. Trimming took 6 bases from V and 0 from J, leaving 14 bases between them. A universal primer site was incorporated via template switching, and the cDNA contained unique molecular identifiers. TCRdb called the 5' RACE reads again in MiXCR, with one record for every CDR3 protein. The profile shows fewer than 500,000 distinct CDR3 sequences, 13% to 15% of them singletons. The same sample was also used in a study of yellow fever vaccine responses in identical twins.

V is TRBV29-1 and J is TRBJ1-1, with D unclear. What was sequenced was CD4+ T cells sorted from blood. The TCR comes from a woman between 18 and 29 years old in good health. DNA for the CDR3: TGCAGCGTGGCCCGGACTTTGGTGAACACTGAAGCTTTCTTT. Encoded protein: CSVARTLVNTEAFF.